This T cell receptor beta chain was recovered during a study of shared clonotypes between healthy human individuals. Clones were read by immunoSEQ multiplex PCR, and TCRdb kept only the in-frame ones, dropping some. Among roughly 500,000 clones listed, 81% were seen once. Trimming pared 4 bases from V and 3 bases from J, leaving 19 bases between. Germline V gene data show CDR1 as GTSNPN and CDR2 as SVGIG (reference sequence). CDR3 size: 16 residues. The sequenced sample consisted of PBMCs. The rearrangement uses TRBV30 and TRBJ1-3; D might be TRBD1 (5 bases). The receptor was isolated from a woman aged 40 to 50 in good health. Some clones in this sample may be carry-over from other donors' samples. The CDR3 nucleotides are TGTGCCTGGACCCACCTGGGGGGGTCCAATGGAAACACCATATATTTT. It codes for CAWTHLGGSNGNTIYF.